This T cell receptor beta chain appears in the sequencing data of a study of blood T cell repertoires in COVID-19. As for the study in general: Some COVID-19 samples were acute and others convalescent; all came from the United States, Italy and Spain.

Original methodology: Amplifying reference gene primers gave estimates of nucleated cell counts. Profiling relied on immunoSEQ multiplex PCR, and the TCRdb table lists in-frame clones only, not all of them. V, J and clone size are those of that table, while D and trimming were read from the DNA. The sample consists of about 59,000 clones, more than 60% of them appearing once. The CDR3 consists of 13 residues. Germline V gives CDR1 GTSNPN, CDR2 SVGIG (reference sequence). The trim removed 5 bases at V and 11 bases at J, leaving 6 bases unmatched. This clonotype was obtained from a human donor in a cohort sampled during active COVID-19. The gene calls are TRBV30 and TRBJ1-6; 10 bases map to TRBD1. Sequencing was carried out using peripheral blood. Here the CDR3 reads CAWAWDRGPPLHF. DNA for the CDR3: TGTGCCTGGGCCTGGGACAGGGGACCACCCCTCCACTTT.